These T cell receptor beta chains were read from a single sample in a study of control samples from healthy donors and cancer patients. Profiled with immunoSEQ multiplex PCR; TCRdb holds only in-frame clones, not every one. The profile shows about 52,000 clones, 85% to 95% of them singletons. Material: blood. These receptors were obtained from a man aged 25-45 years in good health. Each CDR3 is given with its conserved first and last residue. D genes are given only for firm matches. Clone size is stated in some rows and not others, as once, few, many or a class when expanded.

TRBV3-1/TRBV3-2	17	-	-	TRBJ1-1	CASSQDSDVGARTEAFF	TGTGCCAGCAGCCAAGATAGTGATGTGGGGGCTAGGACTGAAGCTTTCTTT
TRBV9	14	-	-	TRBJ2-3	CASSRELRTDTQYF	TGTGCCAGCAGCCGTGAACTTCGCACAGATACGCAGTATTTT
TRBV3-1/TRBV3-2	14	-	TRBD2	TRBJ2-3	CASSLEAGTSAQYF	TGTGCCAGCAGCCTCGAGGCGGGGACTAGCGCGCAGTATTTT
TRBV5-4	15	-	TRBD2	TRBJ2-3	CASRLASGSSDTQYF	TGTGCCAGCAGGCTGGCCAGCGGGAGCTCAGATACGCAGTATTTT
TRBV28	12	once	-	TRBJ1-4	CASSPRLPKLFF	TGTGCCAGCAGTCCGCGATTGCCCAAATTGTTTTTT
TRBV15	15	-	-	TRBJ2-3	CATSRDGQSTDTQYF	TGTGCCACCAGCAGAGATGGGCAGAGCACAGATACGCAGTATTTT
TRBV4-1	20	-	-	TRBJ2-1	CASSQATNEVSGWGAGEQFF	TGCGCCAGCAGCCAAGCAACCAATGAAGTTAGCGGGTGGGGGGCTGGTGAGCAGTTCTTC
TRBV9	15	-	TRBD2	TRBJ2-3	CASSAYGTSTDTQYF	TGTGCCAGCAGCGCGTACGGGACTAGTACAGATACGCAGTATTTT
TRBV12-5	18	-	TRBD2	TRBJ2-7	CASSRGLAGGPITYEQYF	TGTGCTAGTTCAAGGGGACTAGCGGGAGGTCCCATTACCTACGAGCAGTACTTC
TRBV7-9	16	-	TRBD1	TRBJ1-2	CASSLAGTGTNYGYTF	TGTGCCAGCAGCTTAGCCGGGACAGGGACTAACTATGGCTACACCTTC
TRBV19	17	-	TRBD2	TRBJ2-3	CASSINRLAGRTDTQYF	TGTGCCAGTAGTATAAATCGACTAGCGGGAAGGACAGATACGCAGTATTTT
TRBV27	16	-	-	TRBJ1-6	CASSLRDSSYNSPLHF	TGTGCCAGCAGTTTACGAGACAGCTCCTATAATTCACCCCTCCACTTT
TRBV24-1	15	-	TRBD1	TRBJ2-2	CATSDWTGPTRELFF	TGTGCCACCAGTGATTGGACAGGGCCCACACGGGAGCTGTTTTTT
TRBV28	15	-	-	TRBJ2-7	CASSLSEGLSYEQYF	TGTGCCAGCAGTTTATCAGAGGGCCTCTCCTACGAGCAGTACTTC
TRBV7-3	15	-	TRBD2	TRBJ2-1	CASSLVAGSYNEQFF	TGTGCCAGCAGCCTAGTAGCGGGATCCTACAATGAGCAGTTCTTC
TRBV27	12	-	-	TRBJ2-1	CASSFGNNEQFF	TGTGCCAGCAGTTTCGGGAACAATGAGCAGTTCTTC